This TCR beta chain was obtained from a study of human T cells and chemical hapten exposure. Across the study: Skin on the upper inner arm, roughly 2 cm by roughly 2 cm in size, was sensitized with 2% DPC. A patient group, mainly female, showed alopecia areata, totalis or universalis. Regarding the study as a whole: TCRs above 1 in 1000 frequency did not change with DPC sensitization. There were significantly more large CDR3 similarity clusters among expanded TCRs than among controls.

The time point was: pre-sensitization, week 0. Sample treatment: therapeutic diphenylcyclopropenone sensitization with weekly scalp DPC. Trimming removed 3 bases at V and 6 bases at J, with 12 bases between. Germline CDR1 is SEHNR and CDR2 is FQNEAQ (reference sequence). CDR3 length equals 14 residues. MiXCR, applied by TCRdb to the RACE reads, yields one record per CDR3 protein. This sample carries fewer than 60,000 distinct CDR3 sequences, approximately 10% of them seen once, and the ten largest clones take under 5%. This clonotype was seen a few times. No antigen is known for it. The sample consisted of whole blood, taken in connection with sensitization to the hapten diphenylcyclopropenone (DPC). The chain carries TRBV7-9 and TRBJ1-5; D is possibly TRBD1 (5 bases). This TCR derives from a woman between 35 and 50 years old with alopecia areata. Some clones in this sample may be carry-over from other donors' samples. The CDR3: CASSLGDSGQPQHF. The DNA of the CDR3 is TGTGCCAGCAGCTTGGGCGACAGCGGTCAGCCCCAGCATTTT.